A selection of T cell receptor beta chains follows, all from one sample in a study of cytomegalovirus exposure and HLA in healthy donors. The table came from immunoSEQ multiplex PCR; TCRdb's copy has only in-frame clones and leaves some out. Of some 150,000 clones in the sample, roughly nine tenths were seen once. Sequencing used PBMCs. The receptor source for this set is a young woman in good health and CMV-seropositive. Both conserved end residues are trimmed from each CDR3. Clone size is shown for a subset of rows, as once, few, many or a class of expanded clone.

V	size	J	CDR3
TRBV19	.	TRBJ1-4	ASSRGINEKLF
TRBV5-6	.	TRBJ2-6	ASARNSASGANVLT
TRBV7-9	.	TRBJ2-3	ASSAPDRGKDTQY
TRBV10-3	.	TRBJ1-1	AISESPGQGSEAF
TRBV10-2	.	TRBJ2-2	ASKPSGNTGELF
TRBV2	.	TRBJ2-1	ASSEALPGGYNEQF
TRBV30	.	TRBJ2-3	AWSVRAGSTDTQY
TRBV5-6	.	TRBJ2-7	ASSLLRQSASHEQY
TRBV5-8	.	TRBJ2-6	ASSLYSGDVSGANVLT
TRBV14	few	TRBJ1-4	ASSQVGGTTNEKLF
TRBV5-4	.	TRBJ1-1	ASSLAGGGRNTEAF
TRBV5-1	.	TRBJ2-7	ASSFGGRSYEQY
TRBV5-6	.	TRBJ2-3	ASSLKGGTTDTQY
TRBV27	.	TRBJ2-6	ASSPRVTGANVLT
TRBV7-9	.	TRBJ2-3	ASSSRRGGQGPDTQY
TRBV11-2	.	TRBJ1-2	ASSLEGDGYT
TRBV9	few	TRBJ2-3	ASSPGTGDGTDTQY
TRBV18	.	TRBJ2-1	ASSPYRGGDEQF
TRBV9	.	TRBJ2-1	ASSAPTGLAGHDEQF
TRBV4-1	.	TRBJ1-2	ASSQGRNYGYT
TRBV6-1	.	TRBJ2-7	ASSETGGLYEQY
TRBV7-2	.	TRBJ2-1	ASSLTGGSYNEQF
TRBV10-3	.	TRBJ1-2	AITYRGDYGYT
TRBV10-1	.	TRBJ2-1	ASSETSGPYNEQF
TRBV6-1	.	TRBJ2-5	ASSVPPGTQRDQY
TRBV11-2	.	TRBJ2-1	ASSPDRGGYNEQF
TRBV6-6	.	TRBJ2-2	ASERTGVTGELF
TRBV19	.	TRBJ1-5	ASSIDGGAGQPQH
TRBV7-2	.	TRBJ2-1	ASSSGGLPSHNEQF
TRBV30	once	TRBJ2-3	AWSVLVAGTDTQY
TRBV6-1	.	TRBJ2-5	ASRMTALGWETQY
TRBV2	.	TRBJ2-5	ASSAVGASGTQY
TRBV28	.	TRBJ2-7	ASSLTGGSYEQY
TRBV5-1	.	TRBJ2-1	ASSLGLAGVDEQF
TRBV6-1	.	TRBJ1-1	ASLPEGGYTEAF
TRBV4-1	.	TRBJ2-7	ASSQYRDSYEQY
TRBV9	.	TRBJ1-2	ASSIQSTGPAYGYT